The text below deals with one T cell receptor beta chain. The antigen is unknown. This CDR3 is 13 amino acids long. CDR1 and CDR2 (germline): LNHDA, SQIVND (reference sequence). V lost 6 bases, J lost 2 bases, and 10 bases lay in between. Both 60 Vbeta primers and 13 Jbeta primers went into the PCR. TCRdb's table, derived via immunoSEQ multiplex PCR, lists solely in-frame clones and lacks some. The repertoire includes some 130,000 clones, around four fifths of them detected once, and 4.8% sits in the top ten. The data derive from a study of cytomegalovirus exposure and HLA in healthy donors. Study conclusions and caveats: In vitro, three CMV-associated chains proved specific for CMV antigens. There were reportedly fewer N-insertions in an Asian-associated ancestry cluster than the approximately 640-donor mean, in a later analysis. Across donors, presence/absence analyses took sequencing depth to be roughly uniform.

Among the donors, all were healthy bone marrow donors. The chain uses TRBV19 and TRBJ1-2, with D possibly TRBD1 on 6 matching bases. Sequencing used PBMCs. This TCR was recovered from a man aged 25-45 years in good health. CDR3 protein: CASSWTENYGYTF. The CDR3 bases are TGTGCCAGTAGCTGGACAGAGAACTATGGCTACACCTTC.